The present entry profiles one T cell receptor beta chain with its context. This sample stems from a study of blood T cell repertoires in COVID-19. Using immunoSEQ multiplex PCR, the repertoire was profiled, and TCRdb retains in-frame clones only, with some absent. Altogether over 60,000 clones are present, around 80% being singletons, with the ten largest covering less than 15%. The trim removed 8 bases at V and 7 bases at J, leaving 6 bases unmatched. CDR1 is LGHDT, CDR2 YNNKEL, per germline (reference sequence). This CDR3 comprises 14 residues. The chain uses TRBV3-1 (or the pseudogene TRBV3-2) and TRBJ1-6; 9 bases line up with TRBD1. The clonotype was recovered from a man between 50 and 59 years old with COVID-19, enrolled during active disease. The sequencing input was peripheral blood. CDR3 loop: CASCSGTGNSPLHF. DNA for the CDR3: TGTGCCAGCTGTTCCGGGACAGGGAATTCACCCCTCCACTTT.